This T cell receptor (beta chain) is drawn from a study of immune evolution from preneoplasia to lung adenocarcinoma. The assay was immunoSEQ multiplex PCR, and TCRdb's table has in-frame clones only and misses some. The table includes more than 2,000 clones, about 88% detected once. Per germline, CDR1 SGDLS and CDR2 YYNGEE. The CDR3 is 14 amino acids. The V and J ends lost 3 bases and 5 bases, in that order; junction bases with no gene match: 7. This rearrangement joins TRBV9 to TRBJ2-5; 7 bases align to TRBD1. Sequences were obtained from FFPE invasive lung adenocarcinoma tissue. This receptor was taken from a person aged 70 to 85 with invasive lung adenocarcinoma. The CDR3 coding sequence is TGTGCCAGCAGCGCACAGGGGTGGGGGGAGACCCAGTACTTC. Protein sequence: CASSAQGWGETQYF.